This T cell receptor (beta chain) was obtained from a study of tumor-infiltrating lymphocytes in primary liver carcinoma. A word on this clonotype: Its specificity is unknown.

Notes on the study in general: Tumor-adjacent and tumor-blood pairs shared a smaller degree of overlap than tumor region pairs.

TCR beta cDNA was made from approximately 500 ng total RNA with a constant-region primer. Three rounds of nested multiplex PCR with slightly modified ARM-PCR produced TCR beta libraries. From the multiplex PCR reads, TCRdb called clonotypes with MiXCR, one entry per CDR3 protein. The table includes around 210,000 distinct CDR3 sequences, almost 65% detected once. Germline DNA was also extracted, and blood RNA was taken from unsorted whole blood. The sequence was obtained from a woman aged 60-75 years with primary liver carcinoma and hepatitis B virus infection. Sequenced input: peripheral blood.

The CDR3 spells CSVRAGDKPQHF. For the CDR3, the DNA is TGCAGCGTTCGGGCAGGGGATAAGCCCCAGCATTTT. The chain joins TRBV29-1 to TRBJ1-5; maybe TRBD1 (6 bases). Germline V gene data show CDR1 as SQVTM and CDR2 as ANQGSEA. V was cut by 5 bases and J by 8 bases, with 13 bases left in between. The CDR3 has 12 residues.